This T cell receptor (beta chain) was sequenced during a study of blood T cell repertoires in COVID-19. Across the study: Samples representing acute and convalescent COVID-19 were sourced from the United States, Italy and Spain. In each case, the material was cDNA or gDNA derived from T cells, B-cell-depleted T cells, or PBMCs.

The CDR3 contains 13 residues. Losses at the gene ends were 4 bases for V and 5 bases for J; bases not matched to a gene: 6. Germline V CDR1 and CDR2: SGHRS, YFSETQ. Per the authors' pipeline: Reference gene primer amplification gave estimated nucleated cell counts. The repertoire was sequenced with immunoSEQ multiplex PCR; TCRdb's copy has only in-frame clones and lacks some. The DNA was the basis for D and trimming; V, J and clone size are from that table. The sample carries roughly 40,000 clones, almost 85% recorded once. The specimen sequenced was peripheral blood. The V gene is TRBV5-1, the J gene TRBJ2-7, with 7 bases identical to TRBD1. This sequence originates from a human donor in a cohort sampled during active COVID-19. In nucleotides, the CDR3 is TGCGCCAGCAGCCCTGGACAGGTGGACGAGCAGTACTTC. Translating it yields CASSPGQVDEQYF. Supplemented by reference TRBV5-1 and TRBJ2-7, the full variable domain reads KAGVTQTPRYLIKTRGQQVTLSCSPISGHRSVSWYQQTPGQGLQFLFEYFSETQRNKGNFPGRFSGRQFSNSRSEMNVSTLELGDSALYLCASSPGQVDEQYFGPGTRLTVT.